Sequencing of this TCR beta chain was carried out in a study of cytomegalovirus exposure and HLA in healthy donors. The CDR3 is made up of 14 amino acids. CDR1 and CDR2 (germline): SGHNT, YENEEA. Between the trimmed V and J ends, which lost 5 bases and 0 bases, there was a span of 10 bases. Primers included in the PCR were 60 Vbeta and 13 Jbeta primers. TCRdb's copy holds only in-frame clones and misses some; the assay was immunoSEQ multiplex PCR. The table records approximately 190,000 clones, about 84% of them present only once. The sequence was obtained from a man aged 45-65 years in good health and CMV-seronegative. This chain joins TRBV11-3 and TRBJ1-2; D unresolved. The sequencing sample was made of PBMCs. Here the CDR3 DNA reads TGTGCCAGCAGCCCAACAGCACCTAACTATGGCTACACCTTC. Protein sequence: CASSPTAPNYGYTF.